This T cell receptor (beta chain) was sequenced for a study of T cell clones after liver transplantation. For the study at large: Samples came from ITN030ST, which attempted immunosuppression withdrawal within 2 years of liver transplantation. TCRbeta sequencing after a pre-transplant mixed lymphocyte reaction identified graft-donor-reactive clones, later tracked in post-transplant blood. Overall study findings and caveats: The donor-reactive repertoire was only partly measurable in two subjects, lacking donor cells.

Sorting of unstimulated PBMCs yielded separate CD3+CD4+ and CD3+CD8+ fractions. CDR1 and CDR2 from the germline V gene are SQVTM and ANQGSEA. The CDR3 loop spans 17 amino acids. Trimming stripped 0 bases from V and 8 bases from J, with 23 bases between. In its sample, this clone was seen once. The antigen remains unidentified. The protocol was immunoSEQ multiplex PCR, while the TCRdb copy is restricted to in-frame clones and leaves out a portion. The table shows roughly 80,000 clones, with over 80% occurring only once. The sequenced sample was CD4+ T cells from blood, obtained approximately 3.5 years after liver transplant. The clonotype comes from a human patient who received a liver transplant. Some T cells here may be from the graft donor. V is TRBV29-1 and J is TRBJ2-1; the D call may be TRBD1 or TRBD2 (7 bases each). This CDR3 is CSVEDLRRGRERDEQFF. The CDR3 DNA sequence: TGCAGCGTTGAAGATCTTCGGAGGGGGCGGGAGCGCGATGAGCAGTTCTTC.